What follows are 28 T cell receptor beta chains derived from one specimen sequenced in a study of blood T cell repertoires in COVID-19. The assay was immunoSEQ multiplex PCR, and TCRdb's table has in-frame clones only and misses some. Here the sample spans about 260,000 clones, 80% to 90% being singletons. Sequenced material: peripheral blood. Receptor source: a woman aged 40 to 50 with acute or convalescent COVID-19.

This chain uses TRBV30 with TRBJ1-1; possibly TRBD1 for D (5 bases). Germline CDR1 GTSNPN, CDR2 SVGIG (reference sequence). CDR3 length: 15 amino acids. The V end lost 3 bases, the J end lost 0 bases, and 14 bases lay between the germline ends. The CDR3 coding sequence is TGTGCCTGGAGGGAAACCGGGACTGTGAACACTGAAGCTTTCTTT. Protein sequence: CAWRETGTVNTEAFF.

The rearrangement joins TRBV6-6 to TRBJ2-1; the D gene is possibly TRBD1 (5 bases). Germline CDR1 reads MNHNY; CDR2 reads SVGAGI (reference sequence). CDR3 size: 12 residues. Trimming removed 5 bases from V and 8 bases from J, with 10 bases in between. CDR3 amino acids: CASSPQGYEQFF. CDR3 DNA: TGTGCCAGCAGTCCCCAGGGCTATGAGCAGTTCTTC.

The chain joins TRBV11-2 to TRBJ1-2; D is possibly TRBD1 (5 bases). This CDR3 is built from 15 residues. V shed 2 bases and J shed 1 base, with 11 bases lying between them. Germline-derived CDR1 and CDR2 are SGHAT and FQNNGV. CDR3 protein: CASSLWGSNNYGYTF. CDR3 coding DNA: TGTGCCAGCAGCTTATGGGGCAGTAATAACTATGGCTACACCTTC. Combining the CDR3 with reference TRBV11-2 and TRBJ1-2 gives the whole variable domain EAGVAQSPRYKIIEKRQSVAFWCNPISGHATLYWYQQILGQGPKLLIQFQNNGVVDDSQLPKDRFSAERLKGVDSTLKIQPAKLEDSAVYLCASSLWGSNNYGYTFGSGTRLTVV.

The CDR3 loop reads CATSRGRTGKNTEAFF. CDR3 bases: TGTGCCACCAGCAGAGGGAGGACAGGGAAGAACACTGAAGCTTTCTTT. J is TRBJ1-1 and V is TRBV15, with TRBD1 matching 8 bases. Germline CDR1 is LNHNV and CDR2 is YYDKDF (reference sequence). The V and J ends lost 1 base and 1 base, in that order; junction bases with no gene match: 5. CDR3 size: 16 residues.

The CDR3 nucleotides read TGCGCCAGCAGGTCAAGCGTGACGGCAGATACGCAGTATTTT. Protein product: CASRSSVTADTQYF. The rearrangement uses TRBV5-1 and TRBJ2-3; D unresolved. V was trimmed by 5 bases and J by 4 bases, leaving 14 bases between them. CDR1 SGHRS and CDR2 YFSETQ come from the germline V gene. The CDR3 consists of 14 residues.

The table lists this clone with a count of one. V and J are TRBV6-5 and TRBJ1-5; D remains unclear. The germline V and J ends were trimmed by 7 bases and 6 bases, with 13 bases remaining between them. Germline V gives CDR1 MNHEY, CDR2 SVGAGI. The CDR3 is 13 amino acids. The CDR3, as DNA: TGTGCCAGCACGGAGGGTCTGGGTCAGCCCCAGCATTTT. Translating it yields CASTEGLGQPQHF.

A few counts support this clone. This chain uses TRBV27 with TRBJ1-6; D is perhaps TRBD1 (5 bases). There are 16 residues in the CDR3. Trimming stripped 7 bases from V and 6 bases from J, with 19 bases between. CDR1 and CDR2 from the germline V gene are MNHEY and SMNVEV (reference sequence). In DNA form, the CDR3 reads TGTGCCAGCACCCCCGGGTCGGATAGGGGTAATTCACCCCTCCACTTT. Protein product: CASTPGSDRGNSPLHF.

V is TRBV7-2 and J is TRBJ1-5; D unclear. Trimming took off 4 bases at V and 0 bases at J, with 4 bases between the two ends. The CDR3 length is 13 residues. Germline CDR1 is SGHTA and CDR2 is FQGNSA. CDR3 region: CASSYGSNQPQHF. CDR3 bases: TGTGCCAGCAGCTACGGTAGCAATCAGCCCCAGCATTTT.

The CDR3 here is CSMDRGHSGYTF. CDR3 DNA: TGCAGCATGGACAGGGGGCATAGTGGCTACACCTTC. The chain has TRBV29-1 and TRBJ1-2, with TRBD1 identical over 11 bases. Looked up from germline, CDR1 is SQVTM and CDR2 is ANQGSEA. V shed 8 bases, J shed 7 bases, and the junction held 6 bases outside the gene matches. This CDR3 comprises 12 residues. The full variable domain, rest sourced from reference TRBV29-1 and TRBJ1-2, is SAVISQKPSRDICQRGTSLTIQCQVDSQVTMMFWYRQQPGQSLTLIATANQGSEATYESGFVIDKFPISRPNLTFSTLTVSNMSPEDSSIYLCSMDRGHSGYTFGSGTRLTVV.

The V gene is TRBV9, the J gene TRBJ1-3; D possibly corresponds to TRBD1 (5 bases). The germline gives CDR1 SGDLS, CDR2 YYNGEE. With 0 bases removed from V and 2 bases from J, the gap between germline ends came to 6 bases. The CDR3 totals 14 residues. The CDR3 coding sequence is TGTGCCAGCAGCGTAGGGGGGGCTGGAAACACCATATATTTT. Translation: CASSVGGAGNTIYF.

The gene calls are TRBV5-6 and TRBJ1-2; perhaps TRBD1 as D (5 bases). Germline CDR1 and CDR2: SGHDT and YYEEEE. The V gene lost 0 bases and the J gene lost 4 bases, with 16 bases spanning the gap. The CDR3 consists of 16 residues. For the CDR3, the DNA is TGTGCCAGCAGCTTGGAGGGCGGGGGTTTTGGCTATGGCTACACCTTC. It codes for CASSLEGGGFGYGYTF.

This clone appeared once. The V and J genes are TRBV2 and TRBJ1-6, with D possibly matching TRBD1 (5 bases). This CDR3 is 16 amino acids long. Germline CDR1 and CDR2: SNHLY and FYNNEI. V shed 7 bases and J shed 4 bases, with 17 bases lying between them. The chain's CDR3 is CASNPRGGTYNSPLHF. The CDR3 DNA is TGTGCCAGCAACCCACGGGGGGGGACTTATAATTCACCCCTCCACTTT.

This chain joins TRBV10-2 and TRBJ2-2; TRBD2 agrees at 10 bases. In germline, CDR1 is WSHSY, CDR2 SAAADI. V was pared by 4 bases and J by 4 bases, with 6 bases of the junction left unmatched. This CDR3 is built from 16 residues. CDR3 loop: CASSGTSGVGTGELFF. CDR3 nucleotides: TGCGCCAGCAGTGGCACTAGCGGGGTAGGCACCGGGGAGCTGTTTTTT.

The chain has TRBV30 and TRBJ1-2; weak D call: TRBD1 (5 bases). Trimming took 4 bases from V and 8 from J, leaving 14 bases between them. CDR3 length: 12 residues. Looked up from germline, CDR1 is GTSNPN and CDR2 is SVGIG (reference sequence). The CDR3 DNA is TGTGCCTGGACTTCTACAGGCTGGGGCTACACCTTC. This gives the protein CAWTSTGWGYTF.

The V and J genes are TRBV27 and TRBJ2-2; TRBD1 matches at 9 bases. Germline values: CDR1 MNHEY, CDR2 SMNVEV (reference sequence). The CDR3 consists of 14 residues. After removal of 2 bases from V and 7 bases from J, the junction contained 2 bases not matched to a gene. This chain's CDR3 is CASSLRQGVGELFF. DNA for the CDR3: TGTGCCAGCAGTTTAAGACAGGGGGTCGGGGAGCTGTTTTTT.

This sequence joins TRBV7-9 and TRBJ1-2; TRBD1 agrees at 7 bases. Germline lookup yields CDR1 SEHNR and CDR2 FQNEAQ (reference sequence). V gave up 5 bases and J gave up 4 bases; unmatched junction bases: 13. This CDR3 comprises 16 residues. The CDR3 spells CASSPFSTGDGYGYTF. CDR3 sequence (DNA): TGTGCCAGCAGCCCATTCAGCACAGGGGATGGCTATGGCTACACCTTC.

CDR3 nucleotide sequence: TGTGCCAGCACTCAACAGGGGACAGATACGCAGTATTTT. Translating it yields CASTQQGTDTQYF. The rearrangement links TRBV2 to TRBJ2-3; the match to TRBD1 covers 7 bases. The CDR3 covers 13 residues. The germline V gene encodes CDR1 SNHLY and CDR2 FYNNEI. V trimming: 7 bases; J trimming: 3 bases; junction bases outside the gene matches: 4.

The genes are TRBV10-2 and TRBJ1-1; D is undetermined. This CDR3 region has 11 residues. V shed 2 bases and J shed 11 bases, with 9 bases lying between them. From germline, CDR1 is WSHSY and CDR2 SAAADI. The CDR3 DNA sequence: TGCGCCAGCAGTGAGCCGGGGTGGGCTTTCTTT. Amino acid sequence: CASSEPGWAFF.

This clone was seen once. The chain is built from TRBV5-4 and TRBJ2-1, with 16 bases identical to TRBD2. J lost 1 base, V lost 1 base, and 8 bases had no gene match. This CDR3 is 20 amino acids long. The V gene's germline CDR1 is SGHNT and CDR2 YYREEE (reference sequence). CDR3 DNA sequence: TGTGCCAGCAGCTTGAAACCGGGACTAGCGGGGGGGAATTCCTACAATGAGCAGTTCTTC. Residues: CASSLKPGLAGGNSYNEQFF. Filled out from reference TRBV5-4 and TRBJ2-1, the complete variable domain reads ETGVTQSPTHLIKTRGQQVTLRCSSQSGHNTVSWYQQALGQGPQFIFQYYREEENGRGNFPPRFSGLQFPNYSSELNVNALELDDSALYLCASSLKPGLAGGNSYNEQFFGPGTRLTVL.

The J gene is TRBJ1-1, the V gene TRBV3-1 (or the pseudogene TRBV3-2), with a tentative D call TRBD1 (5 bases). V shed 2 bases and J shed 5 bases, with 9 bases lying between them. The CDR3 is made up of 13 amino acids. The V gene's germline CDR1 is LGHDT and CDR2 YNNKEL (reference sequence). Here the CDR3 DNA reads TGTGCCAGCAGCCAATTATCAGGGACTGAAGCTTTCTTT. Translation: CASSQLSGTEAFF.

The chain uses TRBV5-1 and TRBJ1-6; TRBD1 aligns across 9 bases. Per the germline V gene, CDR1 is SGHRS and CDR2 is YFSETQ. The CDR3 is 15 residues long. With V trimmed by 4 bases and J by 7 bases, 6 bases remained unmatched. Here the CDR3 DNA reads TGCGCCAGCAGCCGTACGGACAGGGGAAATTCACCCCTCCACTTT. Protein product: CASSRTDRGNSPLHF.

The chain combines TRBV9 with TRBJ2-2, with TRBD2 matching over 10 bases. CDR1 is SGDLS, CDR2 YYNGEE, per germline. V was pared by 0 bases and J by 6 bases, with 11 bases of the junction left unmatched. The CDR3 sequence is 18 residues long. The CDR3 region has the DNA TGTGCCAGCAGCGTAGTCCCAGCGGGGGGGCCGGGATCCGGGGAGCTGTTTTTT. This encodes CASSVVPAGGPGSGELFF.

In its sample, this clone was seen once. The gene calls are TRBV18 and TRBJ1-3; tentatively, D is TRBD1 (6 bases). The V end lost 4 bases, the J end lost 0 bases, and 10 bases lay between the germline ends. There are 15 residues in the CDR3. CDR1 is KGHSH and CDR2 is LQKENI in the germline V gene. CDR3 loop: CASSRGQNSGNTIYF. In nucleotides, the CDR3 is TGTGCCAGCTCACGGGGACAAAACTCTGGAAACACCATATATTTT.

The rearrangement uses TRBV28 and TRBJ2-7, with TRBD2 matching 7 bases. V lost 4 bases, J lost 3 bases, and 9 bases stayed unmatched. CDR1 is MDHEN, CDR2 SYDVKM, per germline. The CDR3 totals 15 residues. Here the CDR3 DNA reads TGTGCCAGCAGTTCCCATGGACTAGTGGACTACGAGCAGTACGTC. Encoded protein: CASSSHGLVDYEQYV.

DNA for the CDR3: TGTGCCAGCAGCTTAGTGGTAGCCCCCCTGAACTATGGCTACACCTTC. Its translation: CASSLVVAPLNYGYTF. The V gene is TRBV11-2, the J gene TRBJ1-2; D gene uncertain. This CDR3 has 16 amino acids. The V and J ends lost 1 base and 2 bases respectively, with 14 bases between them. Per the germline V gene, CDR1 is SGHAT and CDR2 is FQNNGV.

This sequence joins TRBV12-3 or TRBV12-4 and TRBJ1-1; D remains ambiguous. V gave up 2 bases and J gave up 1 base, with 5 bases separating them. The CDR3 consists of 13 residues. This CDR3 reads CASSLLENTEAFF. DNA for the CDR3: TGTGCCAGCAGTTTACTAGAGAACACTGAAGCTTTCTTT.

V usage is TRBV6-6 and J usage is TRBJ2-7, with 8 nucleotides matching TRBD1. Unmatched junction bases numbered 12, after V lost 6 bases and J lost 5 bases. The length of the CDR3 is 15 residues. The germline V gene encodes CDR1 MNHNY and CDR2 SVGAGI (reference sequence). As DNA, the CDR3 is TGTGCCAGCAGCCCTTACGCAGGGGGCTTAAACGAGCAGTACGTC. This translates into CASSPYAGGLNEQYV.

The chain couples TRBV19 to TRBJ1-5; no clear D gene. The V gene lost 1 base and the J gene lost 2 bases, with 9 bases spanning the gap. The CDR3 is 15 amino acids. CDR1 is LNHDA, CDR2 SQIVND, per germline (reference sequence). In DNA, the CDR3 is TGTGCCAGTAGTATAGGAGGGAACGGCAATCAGCCCCAGCATTTT. This translates into CASSIGGNGNQPQHF. The variable domain in full, with the rest retrieved from reference TRBV19 and TRBJ1-5, is DGGITQSPKYLFRKEGQNVTLSCEQNLNHDAMYWYRQDPGQGLRLIYYSQIVNDFQKGDIAEGYSVSREKKESFPLTVTSAQKNPTAFYLCASSIGGNGNQPQHFGDGTRLSIL.